This TCR beta chain was identified during a study of blood T cell repertoires in COVID-19. The CDR3 consists of 20 residues. Looked up from germline, CDR1 is LNHDA and CDR2 is SQIVND (reference sequence). Trimming removed 7 bases from V and 4 bases from J, with 35 bases in between. This clone was picked up a small number of times. Sequencing used immunoSEQ multiplex PCR; TCRdb keeps in-frame clones, though not all of them. The table records roughly 55,000 clones, 65% to 80% of them present only once. The source material was peripheral blood. The chain uses TRBV19 and TRBJ2-7, with unresolved D. This TCR was recovered from a human donor in a cohort sampled during active COVID-19. The CDR3 DNA reads TGTGCCAGTACCCCATTCGGCAGCGAGCCCCAAAGAAGGTGTTTATACGAGCAGTACTTC. Translated, it gives CASTPFGSEPQRRCLYEQYF.